This T cell receptor (beta chain) is drawn from a study of blood T cells in healthy people across ages. CDR3 length: 14 residues. Germline V gene data show CDR1 as MNHNY and CDR2 as SVGAGI (reference sequence). V was clipped by 5 bases and J by 5 bases, with 15 bases between them. A second about 6 to 12 cycle PCR used barcoded and J-beta primers. MiXCR, run by TCRdb on the 5' RACE reads, gives a single entry per CDR3 protein. The sample includes roughly 1.5 million distinct CDR3 sequences, approximately 43% of them seen just once. This sequence originates from a young woman in good health. The chain has TRBV6-6 and TRBJ2-5, with D perhaps matching TRBD1 or TRBD2 (5 bases each). The material sequenced was blood. The CDR3 protein is CASSTGRGRETQYF. CDR3 coding DNA: TGTGCCAGCAGTACGGGACGAGGGCGGGAGACCCAGTACTTC.